Described below is a single T cell receptor (beta chain) sequence and its context. Trimming removed 1 base from V and 7 bases from J; junction bases left unmatched: 4. Germline-derived CDR1 and CDR2 are KGHSH and LQKENI. CDR3 length equals 15 residues. In the original analysis: Reference gene primer amplification gave nucleated cell count estimates. Sequencing was performed with immunoSEQ multiplex PCR; in TCRdb, only in-frame clones are kept and a portion is missing. V and J calls and clone size are as listed in that table; D and trimming were resolved from the DNA. Of about 160,000 clones in the sample, 85% are singletons; the top ten hold approximately 3%. This sample is drawn from a study of blood T cell repertoires in COVID-19. On the study more broadly: Acute and convalescent COVID-19 samples came from the United States, Italy and Spain.

The chain is built from TRBV18 and TRBJ1-6; 7 bases are a match to TRBD1. This receptor was identified in a human donor with acute or convalescent COVID-19. The donor label of this sample is uncertain. Material: peripheral blood. The CDR3, as DNA: TGTGCCAGCTCACCACGGGCAGGGGGGAATTCACCCCTCCACTTT. Translating it yields CASSPRAGGNSPLHF.